This T cell receptor (beta chain) is drawn from a study of blood T cell repertoires in COVID-19. About the research overall: Sources were T cells, B-cell-depleted T cells, or PBMCs; the material itself was cDNA or gDNA.

This CDR3 region has 12 residues. Germline CDR1 reads PRHDT; CDR2 reads FYEKMQ (reference sequence). V was trimmed by 2 bases and J by 6 bases, leaving 7 bases between them. Authors' processing steps: How many nucleated cells were present was estimated from reference gene primer amplification. This table comes from immunoSEQ multiplex PCR, and its TCRdb copy is limited to in-frame clones, with some not included. The V and J calls and clone size were taken over from that table, and D and trimming were inferred from the DNA. The sample consists of over 120,000 clones, roughly 80% of them appearing once.

This sequence originates from a woman aged 50 to 65 with active or convalescent COVID-19. The chain combines TRBV13 with TRBJ1-2, with D hard to call. Specimen: peripheral blood. CDR3 nucleotides: TGTGCCAGCAGCTTAACTGTGGATGGCTACACCTTC. Translating it yields CASSLTVDGYTF. The full variable domain, its missing parts supplied by reference TRBV13 and TRBJ1-2, is AAGVIQSPRHLIKEKRETATLKCYPIPRHDTVYWYQQGPGQDPQFLISFYEKMQSDKGSIPDRFSAQQFSDYHSELNMSSLELGDSALYFCASSLTVDGYTFGSGTRLTVV.